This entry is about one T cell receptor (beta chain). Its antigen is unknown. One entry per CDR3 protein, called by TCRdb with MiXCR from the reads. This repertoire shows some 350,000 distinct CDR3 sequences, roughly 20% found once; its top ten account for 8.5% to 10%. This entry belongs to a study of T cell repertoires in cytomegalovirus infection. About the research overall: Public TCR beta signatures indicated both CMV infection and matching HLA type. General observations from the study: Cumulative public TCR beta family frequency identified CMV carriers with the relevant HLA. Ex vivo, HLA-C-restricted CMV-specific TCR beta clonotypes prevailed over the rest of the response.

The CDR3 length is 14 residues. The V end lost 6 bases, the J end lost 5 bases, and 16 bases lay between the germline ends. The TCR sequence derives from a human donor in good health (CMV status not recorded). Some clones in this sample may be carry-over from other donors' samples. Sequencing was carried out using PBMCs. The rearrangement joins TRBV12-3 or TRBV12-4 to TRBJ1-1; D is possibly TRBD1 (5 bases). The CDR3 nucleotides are TGTGCCAGCAGACCCCTTTCGGGGGGTACTGAAGCTTTCTTT. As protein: CASRPLSGGTEAFF.